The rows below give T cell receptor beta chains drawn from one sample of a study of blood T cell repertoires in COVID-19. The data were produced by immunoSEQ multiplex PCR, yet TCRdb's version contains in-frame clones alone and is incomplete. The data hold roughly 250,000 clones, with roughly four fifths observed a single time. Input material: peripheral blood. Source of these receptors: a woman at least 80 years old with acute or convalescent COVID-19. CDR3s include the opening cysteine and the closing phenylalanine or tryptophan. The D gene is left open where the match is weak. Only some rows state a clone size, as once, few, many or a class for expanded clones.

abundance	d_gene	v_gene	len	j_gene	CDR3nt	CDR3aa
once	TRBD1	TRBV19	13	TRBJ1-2	TGTGCCAGTGGACAGGGGGGTAGCTATGGCTACACCTTC	CASGQGGSYGYTF
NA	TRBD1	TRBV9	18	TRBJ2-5	TGTGCCAGCAGCGTAGCTACGGCGGACAGGGGTCTTCAGGGGACCCAGTACTTC	CASSVATADRGLQGTQYF
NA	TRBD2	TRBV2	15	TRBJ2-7	TGTGCCAGCAGGAGGGATTCCGGGGGGTACTACGAGCAGTACTTC	CASRRDSGGYYEQYF
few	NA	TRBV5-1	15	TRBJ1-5	TGCGCCAGCAGCCCGTACGGGGGGCGAGGTCAGCCCCAGCATTTT	CASSPYGGRGQPQHF
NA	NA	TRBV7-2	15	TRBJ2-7	TGTGCCAGCAGCTTCCTAGGGGGATCGGTGGTGACGCAGTACTTC	CASSFLGGSVVTQYF
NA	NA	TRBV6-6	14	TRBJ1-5	TGTGCCACCAACGCTGACAGAGAAGGTCAGCCCCAGCATTTT	CATNADREGQPQHF
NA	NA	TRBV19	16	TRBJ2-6	TGTGCCAGTAGTATAGTTCAGTGGTCTGGGGCCAACGTCCTGACTTTC	CASSIVQWSGANVLTF
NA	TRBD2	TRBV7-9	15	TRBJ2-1	TGTGCCAGCAGCTTAACTAGCGGAGAATACAATGAGCAGTTCTTC	CASSLTSGEYNEQFF
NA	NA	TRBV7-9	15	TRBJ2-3	TGTGCCAGCAGCTCGACTACCCCGAGGGCAGATACGCAGTATTTT	CASSSTTPRADTQYF
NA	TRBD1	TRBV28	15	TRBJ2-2	TGTGCCAGCAGTTTGAACAGGGGGCTGTTCGGGGAGCTGTTTTTT	CASSLNRGLFGELFF
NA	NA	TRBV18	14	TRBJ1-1	TGTGCCAGCTCGGGGCAGGGGATGAACACTGAAGCTTTCTTT	CASSGQGMNTEAFF
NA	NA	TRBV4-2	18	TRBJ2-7	TGTGCCAGCAGCCAAGAAGGCCTGGCCCGGGGACTCTCCGGCGAGCAGTACTTC	CASSQEGLARGLSGEQYF
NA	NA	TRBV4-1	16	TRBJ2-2	TGCGCCAGCAGCCAAGTCCAGGTGACGAACACCGGGGAGCTGTTTTTT	CASSQVQVTNTGELFF
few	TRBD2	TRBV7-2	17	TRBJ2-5	TGTGCCAGCAGCTTAGCGTTGCGGGGGGGCCCTGGGGAGACCCAGTACTTC	CASSLALRGGPGETQYF
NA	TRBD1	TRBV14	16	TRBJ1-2	TGTGCCAGCAGCCAGACAGGACAGGGAATTAACTATGGCTACACCTTC	CASSQTGQGINYGYTF
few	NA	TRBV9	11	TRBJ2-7	TGTGCCAGCAGCGCGGGCTACGAGCAGTACTTC	CASSAGYEQYF
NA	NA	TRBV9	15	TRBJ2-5	TGTGCCAGCAGCGTAGGTCGGGGAAGCCAAGAGACCCAGTACTTC	CASSVGRGSQETQYF
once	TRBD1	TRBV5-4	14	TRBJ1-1	TGTGCCAGCAGTTCCCAGGGGGCGGGAACTGAAGCTTTCTTT	CASSSQGAGTEAFF
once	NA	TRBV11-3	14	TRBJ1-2	TGTGCCAGCAGCTTAGATTCCGAAGGAGATGGCTACACCTTC	CASSLDSEGDGYTF
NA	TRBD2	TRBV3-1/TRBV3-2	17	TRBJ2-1	TGTGCCAGCAGAAGGGGCCAGGGACTAGCGGGGGGAAATGAGCAGTTCTTC	CASRRGQGLAGGNEQFF
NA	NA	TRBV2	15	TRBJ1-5	TGTGCCAGCAGTGAAGCGGCAGTTAGCAATCAGCCCCAGCATTTT	CASSEAAVSNQPQHF
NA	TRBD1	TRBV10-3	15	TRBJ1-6	TGTGCCATCACCCCAGGGACAGGGGATAATTCACCCCTCCACTTT	CAITPGTGDNSPLHF
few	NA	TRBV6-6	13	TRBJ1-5	TGTGCCAGCACCCAGGGCAGGGATCAGCCCCAGCATTTT	CASTQGRDQPQHF
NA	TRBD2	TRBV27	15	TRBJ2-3	TGTGCCAGCAGTTTCGGGCGGGGGTTCACAGATACGCAGTATTTT	CASSFGRGFTDTQYF
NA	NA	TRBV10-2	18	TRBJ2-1	TGCGCCAGCAGTGAGCCTTCGGCCGGGACAATCTCCTACAATGAGCAGTTCTTC	CASSEPSAGTISYNEQFF
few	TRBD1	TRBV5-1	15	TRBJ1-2	TGCGCCAGCAGCCCAAACACAGGGGCCAACTATGGCTACACCTTC	CASSPNTGANYGYTF
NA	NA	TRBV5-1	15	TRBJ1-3	TGCGCCAGCAGCTTGGAGGGGGTCTCTGGAAACACCATATATTTT	CASSLEGVSGNTIYF
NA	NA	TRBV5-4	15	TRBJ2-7	TGTGCCAGCAGCCGGGGCCCAGGGGGGCTCTACGAGCAGTACTTC	CASSRGPGGLYEQYF
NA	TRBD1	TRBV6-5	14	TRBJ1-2	TGTGCCAGCAGCTACACAGGGGGCGGGAATGGCTACACCTTC	CASSYTGGGNGYTF
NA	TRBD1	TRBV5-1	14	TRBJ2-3	TGCGCCAGCAGCTCCCGACAGGGTGAAGATACGCAGTATTTT	CASSSRQGEDTQYF
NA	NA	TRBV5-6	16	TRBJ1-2	TGTGCCAGCAGCTTTGAGGAACAGGGCCTTTTCTATGGCTACACCTTC	CASSFEEQGLFYGYTF
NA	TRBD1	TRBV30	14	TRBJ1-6	TGTGCCTGGAGTGTACGACAGGGCGATTCACCCCTCCACTTT	CAWSVRQGDSPLHF
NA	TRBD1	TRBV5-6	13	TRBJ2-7	TGTGCCAGCAGCTCCGGGACAGGCCCCGAGCAGTACTTC	CASSSGTGPEQYF
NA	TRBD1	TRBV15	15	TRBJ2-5	TGTGCCACCAGCAGAGATGGGACAGGGGAAGAGACCCAGTACTTC	CATSRDGTGEETQYF
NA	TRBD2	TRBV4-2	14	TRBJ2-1	TGTGCCAGCAGCCAAGAACCGGGGGGGGGTGAGCAGTTCTTC	CASSQEPGGGEQFF
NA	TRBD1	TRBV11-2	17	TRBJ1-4	TGTGCCAGCAGCCCCTCAGGGGGCACCGGTCGTATGGAAAAACTGTTTTTT	CASSPSGGTGRMEKLFF
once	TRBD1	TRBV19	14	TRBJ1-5	TGTGCCAGTGCCAGGACAGGGGGCAATCAGCCCCAGCATTTT	CASARTGGNQPQHF
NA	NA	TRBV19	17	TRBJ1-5	TGTGCCAGTAGTTCCCAGAGGGGAGGGGAAGGCAATCAGCCCCAGCATTTT	CASSSQRGGEGNQPQHF
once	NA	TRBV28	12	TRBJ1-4	TGTGCCAGCAGTTTGGGGGGGGAAAAACTGTTTTTT	CASSLGGEKLFF
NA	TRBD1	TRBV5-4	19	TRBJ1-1	TGTGCCAGCAGACCGTCCCGACAGGGGGGATATGAGAGGAACACTGAAGCTTTCTTT	CASRPSRQGGYERNTEAFF
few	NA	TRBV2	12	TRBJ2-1	TGTGCCAGCAGTGAAGCAAGAGGGGAGCAGTTCTTC	CASSEARGEQFF
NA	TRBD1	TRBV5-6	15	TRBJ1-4	TGTGCCAGCAGCCGGGGACAGCCGTCTAATGAAAAACTGTTTTTT	CASSRGQPSNEKLFF
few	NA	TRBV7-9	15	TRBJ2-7	TGTGCCAGCAGCTTACCGAGAGAGAGCTCCTACGAGCAGTACTTC	CASSLPRESSYEQYF